The 19 T cell receptor beta chains presented below share a single source sample, sequenced in a study of spatial heterogeneity in lung cancer. TCRdb redid the calling of the 5' RACE reads with MiXCR, one entry per CDR3 protein. Among 72,000 or so distinct CDR3 sequences listed, nearly 9% were seen once. Time point described: blood at routine non-recurrence follow-up after resection. The sample consisted of PBMCs, taken at follow-up. The receptors derive from a female donor with early-stage non-small cell lung cancer.

Comment on this clonotype: A much larger clone lies a single base off, so this may be a read error. V gene TRBV14 combines with J gene TRBJ2-1, with unresolved D. Per the germline V gene, CDR1 is SGHDN and CDR2 is FVKESK. CDR3 size: 12 residues. The CDR3, as DNA: TGTGCCAGCAGCGTAAATTACAATGAGGAGTTCTTC. This codes for CASSVNYNEEFF.

Many counts were recorded for this clonotype. The chain carries TRBV11-2 and TRBJ2-1, with D perhaps matching TRBD1 (6 bases). The CDR3 is 15 residues long. The germline gives CDR1 SGHAT, CDR2 FQNNGV. Trimming left V 3 bases short and J 0 bases short, with 9 bases between. CDR3 nucleotides: TGTGCCAGCAGCTTCCCAGGGGTCTCCTACAATGAGCAGTTCTTC. It specifies CASSFPGVSYNEQFF.

This clonotype was seen at least ten times. The gene calls are TRBV10-3 and TRBJ2-2; 8 nucleotides align to TRBD1. Looked up from germline, CDR1 is ENHRY and CDR2 is SYGVKD. This CDR3 has 15 residues. J gave up 3 bases and V 6 bases, and 6 bases lay outside the gene matches. The CDR3 DNA is TGTGCCATCAGCGCGGGACAGGATTACACCGGGGAGCTGTTTTTT. It codes for CAISAGQDYTGELFF.

In its sample, this clonotype was seen many times. The chain couples TRBV10-3 to TRBJ1-2, with D hard to call. The CDR3 covers 13 residues. Between the trimmed V and J ends, which lost 6 bases and 5 bases, there was a span of 13 bases. Per the germline V gene, CDR1 is ENHRY and CDR2 is SYGVKD. CDR3 coding DNA: TGTGCCATCAGGTTCGGAGTTGGGTATGGCTACACCTTC. This translates into CAIRFGVGYGYTF.

This clonotype was counted a few times. V usage is TRBV5-1 and J usage is TRBJ2-1; D is possibly TRBD2 (6 bases). V was pared by 1 base and J by 4 bases, with 9 bases between. The CDR3 extends over 14 amino acids. In germline, CDR1 is SGHRS, CDR2 YFSETQ. Here the CDR3 reads CASSLTGVYNEQFF. DNA for the CDR3: TGCGCCAGCAGCTTGACGGGAGTTTACAATGAGCAGTTCTTC. Variable domain in full (rest from reference TRBV5-1 and TRBJ2-1): KAGVTQTPRYLIKTRGQQVTLSCSPISGHRSVSWYQQTPGQGLQFLFEYFSETQRNKGNFPGRFSGRQFSNSRSEMNVSTLELGDSALYLCASSLTGVYNEQFFGPGTRLTVL.

There are a few counts of this clonotype. This chain connects TRBV18 to TRBJ2-7; D gene uncertain. Germline values: CDR1 KGHSH, CDR2 LQKENI. The germline V and J ends were trimmed by 1 base and 5 bases, with 12 bases remaining between them. The CDR3 is 14 amino acids. In DNA form, the CDR3 reads TGTGCCAGCTCACCACGGGGTTTCCCCCACGAGCAGTACTTC. Protein sequence: CASSPRGFPHEQYF.

This clonotype turned up a few times. The rearrangement uses TRBV10-1 and TRBJ1-5; D is possibly TRBD1 (5 bases). The germline CDR1 and CDR2 sequences are WNHNN and SYGVQD (reference sequence). V was cut by 3 bases and J by 7 bases, with 19 bases left in between. The CDR3 consists of 16 residues. The CDR3 protein is CASSDPDPTGGQPQHF. DNA of the CDR3: TGCGCCAGCAGTGACCCTGACCCCACGGGGGGGCAGCCCCAGCATTTT.

The chain joins TRBV5-1 to TRBJ2-3; D gene unclear. V was trimmed by 0 bases and J by 0 bases, leaving 8 bases between them. Germline loops: CDR1 SGHRS, CDR2 YFSETQ. CDR3 length: 15 amino acids. The CDR3 DNA reads TGCGCCAGCAGCTTGGACAGTACTAGCACAGATACGCAGTATTTT. Amino acids: CASSLDSTSTDTQYF.

This clonotype was recorded at least ten times. The chain uses TRBV11-2 and TRBJ2-3, with 9 positions matching TRBD2. The CDR3 extends over 17 amino acids. Unmatched junction bases numbered 17, after V lost 7 bases and J lost 6 bases. Per the germline V gene, CDR1 is SGHAT and CDR2 is FQNNGV. The DNA of the CDR3 is TGTGCCAGCACGGCGGGAGGGGGGAGATCGAGTACTGATACGCAGTATTTT. It is translated as CASTAGGGRSSTDTQYF.

This clonotype has at least ten counts. The chain employs TRBV29-1 and TRBJ2-3; 7 positions match TRBD1. This CDR3 has 15 amino acids. Germline trimming cut 6 bases from V and 2 bases from J; bases unmatched to any gene: 11. The germline V gene encodes CDR1 SQVTM and CDR2 ANQGSEA. The CDR3 bases are TGCAGCGTCAAACCCCGGGACAGAAACACAGATACGCAGTATTTT. It translates to CSVKPRDRNTDTQYF.

This clonotype was detected a few times. The rearrangement links TRBV6-4 to TRBJ1-1, with D hard to call. V lost 4 bases and J 7 bases, leaving 7 bases between the germline ends. Germline CDR1 and CDR2: MRHNA and SNTAGT. CDR3 length: 11 residues. CDR3 sequence: CASSGWGEAFF. For the CDR3, the DNA is TGTGCCAGCAGTGGTTGGGGTGAAGCTTTCTTT.

By frequency in the sample, this clonotype is medium-sized. The chain links TRBV7-2 to TRBJ2-3, with no clear D. This CDR3 contains 14 residues. Germline V gives CDR1 SGHTA, CDR2 FQGNSA. V was trimmed by 7 bases and J by 7 bases, leaving 18 bases between them. The CDR3 nucleotides read TGTGCCAGCACCCTGGACGTTTCTGTAAATACGCAGTATTTT. It codes for CASTLDVSVNTQYF.

V gene TRBV11-2 combines with J gene TRBJ2-3; D is possibly TRBD2 (6 bases). CDR3 length: 14 residues. From germline, CDR1 is SGHAT and CDR2 FQNNGV. V was pared by 7 bases and J by 6 bases, with 17 bases between. CDR3 protein: CASNWDFAEDTQYF. The CDR3 bases are TGTGCCAGCAACTGGGACTTCGCAGAGGATACGCAGTATTTT. The full variable domain, its missing parts supplied by reference TRBV11-2 and TRBJ2-3, is EAGVAQSPRYKIIEKRQSVAFWCNPISGHATLYWYQQILGQGPKLLIQFQNNGVVDDSQLPKDRFSAERLKGVDSTLKIQPAKLEDSAVYLCASNWDFAEDTQYFGPGTRLTVL.

There are many counts of this clonotype. This chain joins TRBV15 and TRBJ2-5, with D perhaps matching TRBD1 (7 bases). The CDR3 runs to 14 residues. With 2 bases removed from V and 6 bases from J, the gap between germline ends came to 13 bases. Germline-derived CDR1 and CDR2 are LNHNV and YYDKDF (reference sequence). CDR3 DNA sequence: TGTGCCACCAGCAGATCCAGGGGGAGGCAGACCCAGTACTTC. Translated: CATSRSRGRQTQYF. Complete variable domain (other parts from reference TRBV15 and TRBJ2-5): DAMVIQNPRYQVTQFGKPVTLSCSQTLNHNVMYWYQQKSSQAPKLLFHYYDKDFNNEADTPDNFQSRRPNTSFCFLDIRSPGLGDTAMYLCATSRSRGRQTQYFGPGTRLLVL.

This clonotype was counted only a few times. The rearrangement uses TRBV20-1 and TRBJ2-1; D unresolved. Germline V CDR1 and CDR2: DFQATT, SNEGSKA (reference sequence). V was clipped by 0 bases and J by 4 bases, with 10 bases between them. There are 14 residues in the CDR3. The CDR3 DNA is TGCAGTGCTAGAGATCTGACCAGGTACAATGAGCAGTTCTTC. This encodes CSARDLTRYNEQFF.

There are many counts of this clonotype. The CDR3 loop reads CASSPRENSPLHF. CDR3 nucleotides: TGTGCCAGCAGCCCCCGGGAAAATTCACCCCTCCACTTT. The rearrangement joins TRBV14 to TRBJ1-6; D call uncertain. The CDR3 covers 13 residues. The germline gives CDR1 SGHDN, CDR2 FVKESK. Trimming shortened V by 4 bases and J by 7 bases, and 8 bases separated the two germline ends.

This clonotype has a handful of counts. This chain joins TRBV7-3 and TRBJ1-1; TRBD1 might be the D (6 bases). The CDR3 has 14 amino acids. The germline V gene has CDR1 SGHTA and CDR2 FQGTGA. Trimming stripped 8 bases from V and 4 bases from J, with 17 bases between. CDR3 residues: CASATGNYGTEAFF. The CDR3 DNA follows: TGTGCCAGCGCAACAGGGAATTATGGCACTGAAGCTTTCTTT.

This sequence joins TRBV28 and TRBJ2-7, with D possibly TRBD2 on 5 matching bases. CDR3 length: 14 residues. Germline V CDR1 and CDR2: MDHEN, SYDVKM. Trimming shortened V by 3 bases and J by 7 bases, and 16 bases separated the two germline ends. CDR3 sequence reads: CASSFPGAPGEQYF. In DNA, the CDR3 is TGTGCCAGCAGTTTCCCCGGAGCCCCGGGAGAGCAGTACTTC. The full variable domain, completed using reference TRBV28 and TRBJ2-7, is DVKVTQSSRYLVKRTGEKVFLECVQDMDHENMFWYRQDPGLGLRLIYFSYDVKMKEKGDIPEGYSVSREKKERFSLILESASTNQTSMYLCASSFPGAPGEQYFGPGTRLTVT.

This clonotype was seen repeatedly, ten times or more. The chain couples TRBV27 to TRBJ1-2, with unresolved D. The germline gives CDR1 MNHEY, CDR2 SMNVEV (reference sequence). Between the trimmed V and J ends, which lost 4 bases and 1 base, there was a span of 10 bases. The CDR3 sequence is 14 residues long. The CDR3 DNA reads as TGTGCCAGCAGTTCCCACGAGGATAACTATGGCTACACCTTC. It translates to CASSSHEDNYGYTF.